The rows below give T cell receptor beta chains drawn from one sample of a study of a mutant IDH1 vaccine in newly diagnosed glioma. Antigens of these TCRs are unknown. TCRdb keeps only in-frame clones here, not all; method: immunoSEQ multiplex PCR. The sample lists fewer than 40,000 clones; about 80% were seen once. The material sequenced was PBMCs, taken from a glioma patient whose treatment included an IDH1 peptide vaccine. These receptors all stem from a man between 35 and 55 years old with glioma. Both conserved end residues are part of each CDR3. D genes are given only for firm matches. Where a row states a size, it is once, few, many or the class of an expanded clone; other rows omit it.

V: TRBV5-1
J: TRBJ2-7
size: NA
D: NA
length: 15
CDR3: CASSPSTPQAHEQYF
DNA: TGCGCCAGCAGCCCGTCGACACCCCAGGCCCACGAGCAGTACTTC

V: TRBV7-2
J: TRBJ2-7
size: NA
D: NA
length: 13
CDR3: CASSSNRGGEQYF
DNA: TGTGCCAGCAGCTCTAACAGGGGGGGGGAGCAGTACTTC

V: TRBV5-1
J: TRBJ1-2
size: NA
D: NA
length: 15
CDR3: CASSHTQESVYGYTF
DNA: TGCGCCAGCAGCCACACCCAAGAATCAGTCTATGGCTACACCTTC

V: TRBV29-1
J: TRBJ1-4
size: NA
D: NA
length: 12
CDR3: CSVVFGGGKLFF
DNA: TGCAGCGTTGTTTTTGGGGGCGGTAAACTGTTTTTT

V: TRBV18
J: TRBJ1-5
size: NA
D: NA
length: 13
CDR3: CASSPGRDQPQHF
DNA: TGTGCCAGCTCACCAGGGAGAGATCAGCCCCAGCATTTT

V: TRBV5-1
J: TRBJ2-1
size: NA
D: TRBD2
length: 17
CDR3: CASSLGSGGISYNEQFF
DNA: TGCGCCAGCAGCTTGGGTAGCGGGGGCATATCCTACAATGAGCAGTTCTTC

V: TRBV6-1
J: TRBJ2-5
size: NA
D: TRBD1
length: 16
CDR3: CASSDGTGTGTETQYF
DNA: TGTGCCAGCAGTGATGGAACCGGGACAGGGACTGAGACCCAGTACTTC

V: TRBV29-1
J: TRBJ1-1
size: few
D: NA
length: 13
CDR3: CSVDGVMNTEAFF
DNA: TGCAGCGTTGATGGGGTGATGAACACTGAAGCTTTCTTT

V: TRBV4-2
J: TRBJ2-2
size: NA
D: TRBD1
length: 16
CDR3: CASSRSTGSGTGELFF
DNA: TGTGCCAGCAGCCGATCGACAGGGTCGGGGACCGGGGAGCTGTTTTTT

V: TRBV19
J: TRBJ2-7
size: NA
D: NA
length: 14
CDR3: CASSITGSSYEQYF
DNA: TGTGCCAGTAGTATCACAGGGAGCTCCTACGAGCAGTACTTC

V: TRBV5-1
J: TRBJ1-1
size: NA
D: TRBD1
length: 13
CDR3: CASRTGGNTEAFF
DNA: TGCGCCAGCCGGACAGGGGGAAACACTGAAGCTTTCTTT

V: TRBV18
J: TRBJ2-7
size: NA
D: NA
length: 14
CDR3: CASSPRQDRYEQYF
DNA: TGTGCCAGCTCACCGAGACAGGATCGCTACGAGCAGTACTTC

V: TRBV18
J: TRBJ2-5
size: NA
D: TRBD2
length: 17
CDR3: CASSPFGLAGTVGEQYF
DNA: TGTGCCAGCTCACCATTCGGCCTAGCGGGGACAGTGGGGGAGCAGTACTTC

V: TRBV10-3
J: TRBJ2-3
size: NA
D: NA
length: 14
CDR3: CAISEGESTDTQYF
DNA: TGTGCCATCAGTGAGGGGGAGAGCACAGATACGCAGTATTTT

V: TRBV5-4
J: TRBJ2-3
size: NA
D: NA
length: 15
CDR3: CASSGLSRGRDTQYF
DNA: TGTGCCAGCAGCGGCCTATCACGGGGGAGAGATACGCAGTATTTT

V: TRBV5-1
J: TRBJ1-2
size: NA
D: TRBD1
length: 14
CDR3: CASSLGDRNYGYTF
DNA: TGCGCCAGCAGCTTGGGGGACAGGAACTATGGCTACACCTTC

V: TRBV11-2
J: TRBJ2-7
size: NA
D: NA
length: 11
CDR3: CASSLDIKMYF
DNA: TGTGCCAGCAGCTTAGATATAAAGATGTACTTC

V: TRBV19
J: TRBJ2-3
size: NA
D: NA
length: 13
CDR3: CASSMERTDTQYF
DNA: TGTGCCAGTAGTATGGAAAGAACAGATACGCAGTATTTT

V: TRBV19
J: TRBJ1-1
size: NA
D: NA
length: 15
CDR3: CASSQGGGMDTEAFF
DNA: TGTGCCAGTAGCCAAGGGGGGGGAATGGACACTGAAGCTTTCTTT

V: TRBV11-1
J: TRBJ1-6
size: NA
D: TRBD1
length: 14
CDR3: CASSWTGMASPLHF
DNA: TGTGCCAGCAGCTGGACAGGGATGGCTTCACCCCTCCACTTT

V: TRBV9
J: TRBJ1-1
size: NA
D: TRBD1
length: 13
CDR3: CASSVEPQGGAFF
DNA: TGTGCCAGCAGCGTAGAACCGCAGGGGGGAGCTTTCTTT

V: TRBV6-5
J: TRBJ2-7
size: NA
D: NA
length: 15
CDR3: CASSPRPDRYYEQYF
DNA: TGTGCCAGCAGTCCGCGCCCGGACAGATACTACGAGCAGTACTTC

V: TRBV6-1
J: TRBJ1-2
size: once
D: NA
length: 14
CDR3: CASSELAGNYGYTF
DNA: TGTGCCAGCAGTGAATTGGCAGGGAACTATGGCTACACCTTC

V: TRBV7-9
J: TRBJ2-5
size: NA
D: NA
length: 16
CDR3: CASSLALGHLQETQYF
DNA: TGTGCCAGCAGCTTAGCGTTGGGACACCTTCAAGAGACCCAGTACTTC

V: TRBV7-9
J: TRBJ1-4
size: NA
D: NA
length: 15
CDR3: CASSLIPVTGEKLFF
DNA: TGTGCCAGCAGCTTAATTCCGGTTACGGGCGAAAAACTGTTTTTT

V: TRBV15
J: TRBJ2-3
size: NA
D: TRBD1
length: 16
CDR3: CATSRVTGGATDTQYF
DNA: TGTGCCACCAGCAGGGTGACAGGGGGCGCGACAGATACGCAGTATTTT

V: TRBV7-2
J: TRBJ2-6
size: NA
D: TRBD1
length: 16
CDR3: CASSLRQGAGANVLTF
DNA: TGTGCCAGCAGCTTAAGGCAGGGGGCTGGGGCCAACGTCCTGACTTTC

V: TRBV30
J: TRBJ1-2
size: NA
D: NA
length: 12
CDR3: CAWSLGGQGYTF
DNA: TGTGCCTGGAGTCTGGGAGGTCAGGGCTACACCTTC

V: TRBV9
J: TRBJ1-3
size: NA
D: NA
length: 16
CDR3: CASSLSGIFSGNTIYF
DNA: TGTGCCAGCAGCCTATCCGGGATATTCTCTGGAAACACCATATATTTT

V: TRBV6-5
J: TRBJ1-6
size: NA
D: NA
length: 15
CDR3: CASSIGGNYNSPLHF
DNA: TGTGCCAGCAGCATCGGGGGTAACTATAATTCACCCCTCCACTTT

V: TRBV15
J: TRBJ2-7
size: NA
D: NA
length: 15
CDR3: CATSRVGGVGPEQYF
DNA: TGTGCCACCAGCAGAGTGGGCGGGGTGGGGCCCGAGCAGTACTTC

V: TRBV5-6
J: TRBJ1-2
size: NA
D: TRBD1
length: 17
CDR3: CASSSGTGGRFAPRYTF
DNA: TGTGCCAGCAGCTCCGGGACAGGGGGCCGGTTCGCTCCCCGCTACACCTTC

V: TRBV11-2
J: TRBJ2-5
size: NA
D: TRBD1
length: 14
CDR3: CASSTGTAQETQYF
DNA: TGTGCCAGCAGCACCGGGACAGCTCAAGAGACCCAGTACTTC

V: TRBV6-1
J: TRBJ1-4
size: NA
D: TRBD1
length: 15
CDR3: CASSSGQGSNEKLFF
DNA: TGTGCCAGCAGCTCGGGACAGGGATCTAATGAAAAACTGTTTTTT

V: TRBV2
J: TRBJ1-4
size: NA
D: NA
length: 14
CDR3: CASSEFGMREKLFF
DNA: TGTGCCAGCAGTGAATTCGGTATGCGGGAAAAACTGTTTTTT

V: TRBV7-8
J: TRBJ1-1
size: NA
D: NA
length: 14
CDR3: CASIREESNTEAFF
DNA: TGTGCCAGCATAAGGGAGGAGTCGAACACTGAAGCTTTCTTT

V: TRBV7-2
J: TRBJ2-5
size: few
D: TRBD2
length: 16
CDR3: CASSPTLAGGRETQYF
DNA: TGTGCCAGCAGCCCCACCCTAGCGGGGGGTAGAGAGACCCAGTACTTC

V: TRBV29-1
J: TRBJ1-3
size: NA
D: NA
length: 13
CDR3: CSVVGISGNTIYF
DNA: TGCAGCGTTGTCGGCATCTCTGGAAACACCATATATTTT

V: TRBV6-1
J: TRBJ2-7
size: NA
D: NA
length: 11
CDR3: CASSAHYEQYF
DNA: TGTGCCAGCAGTGCTCATTACGAGCAGTACTTC

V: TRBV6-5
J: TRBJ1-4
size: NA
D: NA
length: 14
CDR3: CASRIRGSNEKLFF
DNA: TGTGCCAGCAGGATCAGGGGATCGAATGAAAAACTGTTTTTT

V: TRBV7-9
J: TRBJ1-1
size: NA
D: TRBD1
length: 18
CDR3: CASSYLGGWGQGGTEAFF
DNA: TGTGCCAGCAGTTACCTGGGGGGTTGGGGACAGGGTGGCACTGAAGCTTTCTTT

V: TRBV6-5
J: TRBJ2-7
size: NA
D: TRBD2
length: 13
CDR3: CASSYFGGGEQYF
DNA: TGTGCCAGCAGTTATTTCGGGGGGGGCGAGCAGTACTTC

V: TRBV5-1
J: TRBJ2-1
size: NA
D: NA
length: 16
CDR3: CASSPWEGGSYNEQFF
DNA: TGCGCCAGCAGCCCATGGGAAGGGGGCTCCTACAATGAGCAGTTCTTC

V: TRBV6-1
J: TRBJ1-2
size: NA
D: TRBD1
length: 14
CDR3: CASSESSTGVGYTF
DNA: TGTGCCAGCAGTGAGTCATCTACAGGGGTTGGCTACACCTTC

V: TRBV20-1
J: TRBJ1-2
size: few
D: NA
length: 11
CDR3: CLIRGGHGYTF
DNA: TGCTTAATTAGGGGAGGTCATGGCTACACCTTC

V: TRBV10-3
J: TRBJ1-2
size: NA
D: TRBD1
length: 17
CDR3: CAISESISGTGGHGYTF
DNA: TGTGCCATCAGTGAGTCGATATCTGGGACAGGGGGCCATGGCTACACCTTC

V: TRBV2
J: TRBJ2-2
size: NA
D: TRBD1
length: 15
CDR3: CASSGQGLNTGELFF
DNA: TGTGCCAGCAGCGGACAGGGCCTGAACACCGGGGAGCTGTTTTTT

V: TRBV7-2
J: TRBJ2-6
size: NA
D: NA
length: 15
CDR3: CASSLIYSGANVLTF
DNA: TGTGCCAGCAGCTTAATCTACTCTGGGGCCAACGTCCTGACTTTC

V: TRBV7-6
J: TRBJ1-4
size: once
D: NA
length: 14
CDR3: CASKEGTTNEKLFF
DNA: TGTGCCAGTAAGGAGGGTACGACTAATGAAAAACTGTTTTTT

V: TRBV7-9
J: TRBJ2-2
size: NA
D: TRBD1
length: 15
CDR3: CASSLGQSSVGELFF
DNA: TGTGCCAGCAGCTTGGGACAGTCCTCGGTCGGGGAGCTGTTTTTT

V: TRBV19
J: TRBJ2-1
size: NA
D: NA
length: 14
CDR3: CASRPSGGIDEQFF
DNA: TGTGCCAGTAGGCCCTCCGGGGGCATCGATGAGCAGTTCTTC

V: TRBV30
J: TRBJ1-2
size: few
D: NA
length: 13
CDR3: CAWIHQGGYGYTF
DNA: TGTGCCTGGATTCACCAGGGCGGCTATGGCTACACCTTC

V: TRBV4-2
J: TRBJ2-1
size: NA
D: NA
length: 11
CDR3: CASSLDNEQFF
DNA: TGTGCCAGCAGCCTAGACAATGAGCAGTTCTTC